The 2 T cell receptor beta chains given below trace back to one sample, sequenced in a study of early T cells in non-severe SARS-CoV-2 infection. TCRdb reanalysed the 5' RACE reads using MiXCR and keeps one entry per CDR3 protein. The repertoire includes fewer than 75,000 distinct CDR3 sequences, 20% to 25% of them detected once, and 16% sits in the top ten. The specimen was whole blood, collected at baseline. The receptors were sampled from an adult who was a healthcare worker with PCR-confirmed SARS-CoV-2 infection or an uninfected control (not recorded which).

The V call is TRBV3-1, the J call TRBJ2-3; 11 bases are a match to TRBD2. V lost 4 bases and J lost 4; bases outside the gene matches: 7. The CDR3 totals 16 residues. The germline CDR1 and CDR2 sequences are LGHDT and YNNKEL (reference sequence). The CDR3 DNA follows: TGTGCCAGCAGCCGAGTACTAGCGGGGGCGGCAGATACGCAGTATTTT. Protein sequence: CASSRVLAGAADTQYF.

This rearrangement joins TRBV5-1 to TRBJ2-5, with D possibly being TRBD2 (5 bases). The length of the CDR3 is 14 residues. V gave up 3 bases and J gave up 2 bases, with 11 bases separating them. Germline loops: CDR1 SGHRS, CDR2 YFSETQ. The CDR3 DNA sequence: TGCGCCAGCAGCTCTGCCGGGAATCAAGAGACCCAGTACTTC. Protein product: CASSSAGNQETQYF.